This T cell receptor (beta chain) was found in a study of blood T cell repertoires in COVID-19. The CDR3 spans 12 residues. Germline V gene data show CDR1 as SNHLY and CDR2 as FYNNEI. Trimming shortened V by 6 bases and J by 1 base, and 6 bases separated the two germline ends. In the authors' workflow: Cell counts per sample came from amplifying reference gene primers. Sequenced by immunoSEQ multiplex PCR; TCRdb stores in-frame clones only, minus some. The DNA gave D and trimming, while V, J and clone size come from that table. This sample has tens of thousands of clones, with 76% found just once. The chain is built from TRBV2 and TRBJ1-2, with D hard to call. Sequenced input: peripheral blood. This receptor was obtained from a woman aged 45-59 years with active or convalescent COVID-19. In DNA, the CDR3 is TGTGCCAGCAGGTTAGATAACTATGGCTACACCTTC. Protein: CASRLDNYGYTF.